This T cell receptor (beta chain) is from a study of blood T cells in healthy people across ages. Study-level results: Older individuals had lower TCR beta diversity per million T cells (the decline was roughly linear). A strong correlation was seen between TCR beta diversity and naive T cell percentage.

Germline V lookup: CDR1 DFQATT, CDR2 SNEGSKA (reference sequence). The length of the CDR3 is 16 residues. Losses at the gene ends were 2 bases for V and 8 bases for J; bases not matched to a gene: 11. This clonotype was found once. Its target is not known. Next came a second PCR, run for about 7 to 12 cycles, which used a sample-barcoded 5' primer along with a J-beta primer mix. Each cDNA molecule, via a template-switch adaptor with 12 random nucleotides, was tagged. Any given sample supplied a minimum of 3 million CDR3-containing paired-end reads. TCRdb ran MiXCR on the 5' RACE reads and lists one entry per CDR3 protein. The table shows about 1,800,000 distinct CDR3 sequences, with 28% occurring only once.

The rearrangement links TRBV20-1 to TRBJ2-3; 12 bases match TRBD2. The sequencing input was blood. The sequence was obtained from a woman aged 25 to 39 in good health. Here the CDR3 DNA reads TGCAGTGCTAGACGAGGGTCTAGCGGGAGGGCAGGTACGCAGTATTTT. Protein: CSARRGSSGRAGTQYF.